These 21 T cell receptor beta chains came from one sample sequenced in a study of beta chain features in type 1 diabetes. Study-level findings and limits: Across all four CD4+ subsets, people with type 1 diabetes showed modestly shorter TCRB CDR3s.

TCRB transcripts that were expressed got sequenced, as all of the isolated RNA had been reverse transcribed. The table came from immunoSEQ multiplex PCR; TCRdb's copy has only in-frame clones and leaves some out. The data show roughly 130,000 clones, 16% seen once. Their specific antigens are unknown. The sequenced sample was central memory CD4+ T cells from blood. These receptor sequences come from a man aged 30 to 39 with type 1 diabetes.

The table lists this clone with a few counts. The sample carries other DNA sequences with the same CDR3. The DNA of the CDR3 is TGCAGCGTTGGAAAGGGGGGCTACGAGCAGTACTTC. It is translated as CSVGKGGYEQYF. V and J are TRBV29-1 and TRBJ2-7; the D call may be TRBD1 or TRBD2 (6 bases each). Germline V lookup: CDR1 SQVTM, CDR2 ANQGSEA. V lost 4 bases and J lost 3, with 10 bases in between. This CDR3 region has 12 residues.

The count of this clone is one. The chain is built from TRBV19 and TRBJ2-5, with 11 bases fitting TRBD2. There are 14 residues in the CDR3. V shed 9 bases and J 5 bases; nucleotides not matched to a gene: 8. Germline V gene data show CDR1 as LNHDA and CDR2 as SQIVND (reference sequence). The CDR3 spells CASTTSGATETQYF. CDR3 in DNA: TGTGCCAGCACGACTAGCGGGGCCACGGAGACCCAGTACTTC.

The gene calls are TRBV18 and TRBJ2-7, with D possibly matching TRBD1 (6 bases). V was pared by 4 bases and J by 7 bases, with 17 bases between. The CDR3 extends over 14 amino acids. The germline CDR1 and CDR2 sequences are KGHSH and LQKENI. The CDR3 sequence: CASSLGQYPMEQYF. DNA for the CDR3: TGTGCCAGCTCACTTGGACAGTACCCTATGGAGCAGTACTTC.

This chain uses TRBV30 with TRBJ1-2; D unclear. Germline V lookup: CDR1 GTSNPN, CDR2 SVGIG (reference sequence). The V end lost 4 bases, the J end lost 2 bases, and 14 bases lay between the germline ends. This CDR3 has 14 residues. CDR3: CAWNMREENYGYTF. The CDR3, as DNA: TGTGCCTGGAACATGAGGGAGGAGAACTATGGCTACACCTTC.

This clone was seen more than once but under ten times. The gene calls are TRBV5-6 and TRBJ1-1; D unresolved. Trimming took 2 bases from V and 3 from J, leaving 5 bases between them. This CDR3 contains 12 residues. Germline assignment: CDR1 SGHDT and CDR2 YYEEEE. The CDR3, as DNA: TGTGCCAGCAGCTTCGGGGACACTGAAGCTTTCTTT. Its protein is CASSFGDTEAFF.

This chain connects TRBV19 to TRBJ1-1; D is uncertain. Deletions cut 0 bases from V and 9 bases from J, with 8 bases between. This CDR3 region has 12 residues. Looked up from germline, CDR1 is LNHDA and CDR2 is SQIVND (reference sequence). The CDR3, as DNA: TGTGCCAGTAGTATAGAACGAGGGAAAGCTTTCTTT. As protein: CASSIERGKAFF. Combining the CDR3 with reference TRBV19 and TRBJ1-1 gives the whole variable domain DGGITQSPKYLFRKEGQNVTLSCEQNLNHDAMYWYRQDPGQGLRLIYYSQIVNDFQKGDIAEGYSVSREKKESFPLTVTSAQKNPTAFYLCASSIERGKAFFGQGTRLTVV.

The genes are TRBV7-2 and TRBJ1-4; D is unclear. Germline values: CDR1 SGHTA, CDR2 FQGNSA. CDR3 length equals 15 residues. V dropped 3 bases and J dropped 0 bases, with 8 bases sitting between them. The CDR3 nucleotides read TGTGCCAGCAGCTTCGCACAGTCAACTAATGAAAAACTGTTTTTT. Translation gives CASSFAQSTNEKLFF.

The J gene is TRBJ2-5, the V gene TRBV15; TRBD1 matches at 7 bases. After removal of 4 bases from V and 2 bases from J, the junction contained 1 base not matched to a gene. The CDR3 totals 13 residues. The germline gives CDR1 LNHNV, CDR2 YYDKDF (reference sequence). CDR3 residues: CATSTQGQETQYF. In nucleotides, the CDR3 is TGTGCCACCAGCACACAGGGGCAAGAGACCCAGTACTTC.

The gene calls are TRBV7-6 and TRBJ2-6; 7 nucleotides line up with TRBD2. Germline loops: CDR1 SGHVS, CDR2 FNYEAQ. The V segment lost 7 bases and the J segment 3 bases; nucleotides outside the gene matches: 21. The CDR3 has 20 amino acids. CDR3 bases: TGTGCCAGCACCACCCCCAAAATCAGGTCGGGGGGAGTTGGGGCCAACGTCCTGACTTTC. Its protein product is CASTTPKIRSGGVGANVLTF.

In this sample, this clone turned up a few times. The genes are TRBV6-5 and TRBJ2-2, with 7 bases matching TRBD1. Per germline, CDR1 MNHEY and CDR2 SVGAGI. This CDR3 region has 13 residues. V was pared by 5 bases and J by 5 bases, with 2 bases of the junction left unmatched. CDR3 nucleotide sequence: TGTGCCAGCAGTGGACAGGTTACCGGGGAGCTGTTTTTT. It specifies CASSGQVTGELFF.

The J gene is TRBJ1-4, the V gene TRBV6-5; D not resolved. The CDR3 totals 14 residues. V was trimmed by 2 bases and J by 4 bases, leaving 8 bases between them. Per germline, CDR1 MNHEY and CDR2 SVGAGI. The CDR3 spells CASSYVPRNEKLFF. As DNA, the CDR3 is TGTGCCAGCAGTTACGTGCCTCGTAATGAAAAACTGTTTTTT.

This clone was seen a handful of times. The rearrangement joins TRBV15 to TRBJ2-1, with 10 bases fitting TRBD2. Trimming took 3 bases from V and 6 from J; bases not matched to a gene: 8. Germline CDR1 is LNHNV and CDR2 is YYDKDF (reference sequence). The length of the CDR3 is 16 residues. CDR3 amino acids: CATSRTPQRGGNEQFF. The CDR3 nucleotides read TGTGCCACCAGCAGGACCCCCCAGCGGGGGGGCAATGAGCAGTTCTTC.

V gene TRBV10-3 combines with J gene TRBJ1-2; no clear D. The CDR3 runs 12 residues. Germline values: CDR1 ENHRY, CDR2 SYGVKD. Trimming pared 4 bases from V and 7 bases from J, leaving 10 bases between. The CDR3 region is CAISGGMSGYTF. As DNA, the CDR3 is TGTGCCATCAGTGGGGGTATGAGTGGCTACACCTTC.

This clone has more than one count but fewer than ten. The chain uses TRBV6-5 and TRBJ2-7; D is uncertain. This CDR3 comprises 11 residues. Germline V gene sequence: CDR1 MNHEY, CDR2 SVGAGI. Trimming pared 6 bases from V and 3 bases from J, leaving 6 bases between. CDR3 protein: CASRTNYEQYF. The CDR3 region has the DNA TGTGCCAGCAGGACAAACTACGAGCAGTACTTC.

This clone was counted a few times. This chain links TRBV30 with TRBJ2-3; D call uncertain. This CDR3 comprises 13 residues. V was clipped by 5 bases and J by 3 bases, with 12 bases between them. Per the germline V gene, CDR1 is GTSNPN and CDR2 is SVGIG (reference sequence). CDR3 loop: CAWVMAQTDTQYF. The CDR3 DNA is TGTGCCTGGGTCATGGCTCAGACAGATACGCAGTATTTT. Together with reference TRBV30 and TRBJ2-3, the CDR3 gives the full variable domain: SQTIHQWPATLVQPVGSPLSLECTVEGTSNPNLYWYRQAAGRGLQLLFYSVGIGQISSEVPQNLSASRPQDRQFILSSKKLLLSDSGFYLCAWVMAQTDTQYFGPGTRLTVL.

J is TRBJ1-2 and V is TRBV5-1; possibly TRBD1 for D (5 bases). This CDR3 contains 15 residues. Trimming removed 1 base from V and 7 bases from J, with 17 bases in between. CDR1 and CDR2 (germline): SGHRS, YFSETQ. The CDR3 nucleotides are TGCGCCAGCAGCTTGTTGGGGACGGGAGAGACTGGCTACACCTTC. It translates to CASSLLGTGETGYTF.

The chain uses TRBV25-1 and TRBJ1-6; D uncertain. The CDR3 runs to 13 residues. CDR1 is MGHDK, CDR2 SYGVNS, per germline. Between the trimmed V and J ends, which lost 6 bases and 10 bases, there was a span of 13 bases. The CDR3: CASSPPGGSPLHF. In DNA, the CDR3 is TGTGCCAGCAGCCCCCCGGGAGGGTCACCCCTCCACTTT.

This clone was seen only a few times. The J gene is TRBJ1-2, the V gene TRBV7-9, with unresolved D. CDR3 size: 13 residues. The V end was cut by 4 bases, the J end by 4 bases, with 10 bases between. CDR1 and CDR2 (germline): SEHNR, FQNEAQ (reference sequence). CDR3 amino acids: CASSSMSGYGYTF. In DNA, the CDR3 is TGTGCCAGCAGCTCGATGTCGGGCTATGGCTACACCTTC. Combining the CDR3 with reference TRBV7-9 and TRBJ1-2 gives the whole variable domain DTGVSQNPRHKITKRGQNVTFRCDPISEHNRLYWYRQTLGQGPEFLTYFQNEAQLEKSRLLSDRFSAERPKGSFSTLEIQRTEQGDSAMYLCASSSMSGYGYTFGSGTRLTVV.

The chain joins TRBV30 to TRBJ1-2, with no clear D. This CDR3 contains 14 residues. CDR1 is GTSNPN and CDR2 is SVGIG in the germline V gene (reference sequence). Trimming removed 3 bases at V and 3 bases at J, with 14 bases between. The CDR3 protein is CAWREAGIHYGYTF. In DNA form, the CDR3 reads TGTGCCTGGAGAGAGGCCGGGATCCACTATGGCTACACCTTC.

This clone was observed a handful of times. The J gene is TRBJ1-6, the V gene TRBV7-2; 9 bases agree with TRBD1. Germline CDR1 reads SGHTA; CDR2 reads FQGNSA. The CDR3 extends over 16 amino acids. The V segment lost 5 bases and the J segment 6 bases; nucleotides outside the gene matches: 8. The CDR3 DNA follows: TGTGCCAGCAGCCCTATCTGGGACAGGGCTAATTCACCCCTCCACTTT. Translated, it gives CASSPIWDRANSPLHF. Looking up the rest from reference TRBV7-2 and TRBJ1-6 gives the full variable domain: GAGVSQSPSNKVTEKGKDVELRCDPISGHTALYWYRQSLGQGLEFLIYFQGNSAPDKSGLPSDRFSAERTGGSVSTLTIQRTQQEDSAVYLCASSPIWDRANSPLHFGNGTRLTVT.

This clone was counted only a few times. The chain links TRBV29-1 to TRBJ1-4; D not resolved. Germline lookup yields CDR1 SQVTM and CDR2 ANQGSEA. V lost 4 bases and J lost 0, with 6 bases in between. CDR3 length equals 13 residues. CDR3 in DNA: TGCAGCGTTGCCCAGTCAACTAATGAAAAACTGTTTTTT. Residues: CSVAQSTNEKLFF.